This TCR beta chain was captured in a study of control samples from healthy donors and cancer patients. The germline V and J ends were trimmed by 0 bases and 4 bases, with 10 bases remaining between them. Germline CDR1 and CDR2: SGHRS and YFSETQ. The CDR3 has 15 amino acids. Libraries were prepared by immunoSEQ multiplex PCR; TCRdb keeps only in-frame clonotypes and omits some of them. The sample contains 65,000 to 80,000 clones, about 89% of which appear only once. Input material: PBMCs. The sequence was obtained from a woman aged 45-59 years with colorectal cancer. This rearrangement joins TRBV5-1 to TRBJ2-2; weak D call: TRBD2 (5 bases). The DNA of the CDR3 is TGCGCCAGCAGCTTGGAGTCGGGGTTCACCGGGGAGCTGTTTTTT. The encoded protein is CASSLESGFTGELFF.